A single TCR beta chain is shown here with its context. Its antigen is as yet unknown. The data were obtained in a study of CD8 T cells in Susac syndrome. CD8+ and CD4+ T cells from blood underwent TCR beta sequencing. Findings of the study overall: Across the total CD8+ repertoires, fewer than 20 Susac-specific public clones were found. The CD8+ TEMRA repertoires yielded roughly 5 such clones.

A quantity of roughly 0.5 to 1 ug RNA underwent reverse transcription using random hexamers. TCRdb redid the calling of the immunoSEQ multiplex PCR reads with MiXCR, one entry per CDR3 protein. The data show 95,000 to 150,000 distinct CDR3 sequences, around 94% seen once. The source of this sequence is a human donor with Susac syndrome. The sequencing input was CD8+ T cells from PBMCs.

The CDR3 nucleotides are TGTGCCAGCAGCTTAGGCGGGGGGGCCGTTTTGGTGCAGTTCTTC. Translation: CASSLGGGAVLVQFF. This sequence joins TRBV7-9 and TRBJ2-1; 9 positions match TRBD2. V lost 1 base, J lost 12 bases, and 10 bases stayed unmatched. This CDR3 comprises 15 residues. Germline V gene data show CDR1 as SEHNR and CDR2 as FQNEAQ (reference sequence).